The present T cell receptor (beta chain) was sequenced within a study of blood T cell repertoires in COVID-19. Turning to the study itself: There were acute and convalescent COVID-19 samples, and they came from the United States, Italy and Spain. PBMCs, B-cell-depleted T cells, or T cells were the source of the cDNA or gDNA that made up the material.

Original processing notes: Estimates of nucleated cell counts were drawn from the amplification of reference gene primers. Generated by immunoSEQ multiplex PCR, the TCRdb table keeps only in-frame clones and is missing some. That table furnishes V, J and clone size, whereas the DNA furnished D and trimming. The sample lists about 11,000 clones; over 75% were seen once. The V end lost 5 bases, the J end lost 2 bases, and 16 bases lay between the germline ends. The CDR3 is 15 amino acids. Per germline, CDR1 SEHNR and CDR2 FQNEAQ (reference sequence). The sample holds a few counts of this clone. Sequenced input: peripheral blood. V gene TRBV7-9 combines with J gene TRBJ2-7; possibly TRBD1 for D (6 bases). The TCR comes from a human donor in a cohort sampled during active COVID-19. CDR3 sequence (DNA): TGTGCCAGCAGCCCTCCTGGACAGTATCCCTACGAGCAGTACTTC. Amino acid sequence: CASSPPGQYPYEQYF.